Each of the 17 T cell receptor beta chains below was sequenced from the same sample in a study of spatial heterogeneity in lung cancer. TCRdb recomputed calls from the 5' RACE reads with MiXCR, one row per CDR3 protein. The table has about 48,000 distinct CDR3 sequences, approximately 5% seen once. Time point described: sample taken at primary tumor resection. The sample consisted of PBMCs, taken at surgery. All receptors derive from a male donor with early-stage non-small cell lung cancer.

This clonotype showed up many times. This chain connects TRBV7-2 to TRBJ2-1; D possibly corresponds to TRBD1 (6 bases). Per the germline V gene, CDR1 is SGHTA and CDR2 is FQGNSA. The CDR3 extends over 16 amino acids. Trimming shortened V by 6 bases and J by 1 base, and 16 bases separated the two germline ends. Here the CDR3 DNA reads TGTGCCAGCAGAAGTTGGGGGCGGGTATCCTACAATGAGCAGTTCTTC. It encodes CASRSWGRVSYNEQFF.

This clonotype occurred many times. This chain connects TRBV20-1 to TRBJ2-3, with D perhaps being TRBD1 or TRBD2 (5 bases each). The CDR3 extends over 13 amino acids. Germline V CDR1 and CDR2: DFQATT, SNEGSKA (reference sequence). The V end lost 3 bases, the J end lost 3 bases, and 10 bases lay between the germline ends. DNA of the CDR3: TGCAGTGCTAGGCCAGGGAGTACAGATACGCAGTATTTT. Residues: CSARPGSTDTQYF.

This chain connects TRBV2 to TRBJ2-5; 9 positions match TRBD2. With V trimmed by 7 bases and J by 1 base, 7 bases remained unmatched. Germline CDR1 and CDR2: SNHLY and FYNNEI. This CDR3 comprises 15 residues. The CDR3 loop is CASTQLAGAQETQYF. DNA for the CDR3: TGTGCCAGCACCCAACTAGCGGGTGCCCAAGAGACCCAGTACTTC.

This clonotype was picked up many times. The V gene is TRBV27, the J gene TRBJ1-4; 9 positions match TRBD1. The germline V gene has CDR1 MNHEY and CDR2 SMNVEV (reference sequence). V shed 5 bases, J shed 6 bases, and the junction held 10 bases outside the gene matches. This CDR3 is built from 16 residues. CDR3 DNA sequence: TGTGCCAGCAGTGACAAACCGGGACAGGGTGATGAAAAACTGTTTTTT. Its translation is CASSDKPGQGDEKLFF.

The chain combines TRBV3-1 with TRBJ2-7; D unresolved. The length of the CDR3 is 12 residues. Germline V gene data show CDR1 as LGHDT and CDR2 as YNNKEL (reference sequence). V was clipped by 4 bases and J by 4 bases, with 8 bases between them. Here the CDR3 reads CASSPSTYEQYF. CDR3 coding DNA: TGTGCCAGCAGCCCCTCGACATACGAGCAGTACTTC.

This clonotype was picked up many times. Here the CDR3 DNA reads TGTGCCAGCAAATCCCCGGGACTAGGAGGAGGAGATACGCAGTATTTT. Translating gives CASKSPGLGGGDTQYF. V usage is TRBV27 and J usage is TRBJ2-3; 8 bases fit TRBD2. The CDR3 consists of 16 residues. Trimming removed 7 bases from V and 5 bases from J; junction bases left unmatched: 14. Germline assignment: CDR1 MNHEY and CDR2 SMNVEV (reference sequence).

This clonotype was observed at least ten times. The gene calls are TRBV10-3 and TRBJ1-1; D call uncertain. V gave up 4 bases and J gave up 3 bases, with 12 bases separating them. Germline V gene sequence: CDR1 ENHRY, CDR2 SYGVKD. The CDR3 runs 14 residues. CDR3 in amino acids: CAISVGQTDTEAFF. The CDR3 bases are TGTGCCATCAGTGTTGGGCAAACGGACACTGAAGCTTTCTTT.

There are many counts of this clonotype. V is TRBV6-5 and J is TRBJ2-3, with 9 bases identical to TRBD2. V lost 9 bases and J lost 0; bases outside the gene matches: 19. Germline V gene sequence: CDR1 MNHEY, CDR2 SVGAGI. The CDR3 runs to 19 residues. The CDR3 sequence is CARWGVVLAGPLSTDTQYF. In DNA, the CDR3 is TGTGCCAGATGGGGGGTCGTCCTAGCGGGACCCCTGAGCACAGATACGCAGTATTTT.

This clonotype was counted ten times or more. The J gene is TRBJ2-7, the V gene TRBV21-1; no check of the table's D call, TRBD1, against the DNA was made. TRBV21-1 is noted as a pseudogene. This CDR3 comprises 14 residues. The CDR3 reads CASSLRDSSYEQYF. The CDR3 region has the DNA TGTGCCAGCAGCCTCCGGGACAGCTCCTACGAGCAGTACTTC.

As for this clonotype: A much larger clonotype is one base distant, so this may be a read error. This chain uses TRBV7-9 with TRBJ2-3; D is unclear. The germline V gene encodes CDR1 SEHNR and CDR2 FQNEAQ (reference sequence). This CDR3 is 15 amino acids long. The chain's CDR3 is CVSSSDSIYTDTQYF. CDR3 in DNA: TGTGTCAGCAGCTCCGATTCAATATACACAGATACGCAGTATTTT.

The table lists this clonotype with many counts. DNA of the CDR3: TGTGCCAGCAGTTACACGGACGCAATGGACACTGAAGCTTTCTTT. This encodes CASSYTDAMDTEAFF. The rearrangement joins TRBV6-5 to TRBJ1-1; D gene ambiguous. The V and J ends lost 2 bases and 3 bases respectively, with 13 bases between them. The CDR3 loop spans 15 amino acids. The germline V gene encodes CDR1 MNHEY and CDR2 SVGAGI.

This clonotype showed up many times. The rearrangement joins TRBV6-2 or TRBV6-3 to TRBJ1-6; D ambiguous. CDR3 length equals 12 residues. The germline CDR1 and CDR2 sequences are MNHEY and SVGEGT. V shed 0 bases and J shed 11 bases, with 5 bases lying between them. In nucleotides, the CDR3 is TGTGCCAGCAGTTACTCCGGGGCACCCCTCCACTTT. Its translation: CASSYSGAPLHF.

Ten or more counts support this clonotype. The chain is built from TRBV12-3 or TRBV12-4 and TRBJ2-3; TRBD2 matches at 9 bases. The ends lost 7 bases at V and 3 bases at J; junction bases unmatched: 5. The CDR3 spans 14 residues. The CDR3 DNA reads TGTGCCAGCACATTAGCGGGAGTGACAGATACGCAGTATTTT. It translates to CASTLAGVTDTQYF.

The genes are TRBV7-2 and TRBJ2-3; 8 positions match TRBD2. The ends lost 5 bases at V and 1 base at J; junction bases unmatched: 8. This CDR3 is 16 amino acids long. Germline CDR1 is SGHTA and CDR2 is FQGNSA. CDR3 residues: CASSAGRAGGTDTQYF. CDR3 nucleotides: TGTGCCAGCAGCGCAGGCCGAGCGGGAGGCACAGATACGCAGTATTTT.

This clonotype was detected ten times or more. V is TRBV11-2 and J is TRBJ2-3, with D maybe TRBD1 (6 bases). The CDR3 consists of 15 residues. V shed 3 bases and J shed 2 bases, with 12 bases lying between them. Per germline, CDR1 SGHAT and CDR2 FQNNGV. The CDR3 sequence is CASSFGQFPTDTQYF. CDR3 bases: TGTGCCAGCAGCTTTGGACAGTTTCCCACAGATACGCAGTATTTT.

This clonotype has a count of ten or more. This chain joins TRBV9 and TRBJ2-3, with D perhaps TRBD2 (5 bases). The CDR3 covers 15 residues. Trimming took 4 bases from V and 9 from J, leaving 21 bases between them. CDR1 is SGDLS and CDR2 is YYNGEE in the germline V gene. The CDR3 DNA is TGTGCCAGCAGCAACCAGAGGCTAGCAAGAGAGACGCAGTATTTT. Translation gives CASSNQRLARETQYF. The complete variable domain, with remaining parts taken from reference TRBV9 and TRBJ2-3, reads DSGVTQTPKHLITATGQRVTLRCSPRSGDLSVYWYQQSLDQGLQFLIQYYNGEERAKGNILERFSAQQFPDLHSELNLSSLELGDSALYFCASSNQRLARETQYFGPGTRLTVL.

This clonotype was detected ten times or more. The CDR3 here is CAIRGPDTQYF. CDR3 nucleotides: TGTGCCATCCGAGGGCCGGATACGCAGTATTTT. The chain joins TRBV21-1 to TRBJ2-3; the table gives TRBD2 as D, unverified against the DNA. TRBV21-1 is designated a pseudogene. This CDR3 has 11 residues.